A selection of T cell receptor beta chains follows, all from one sample in a study of blood T cells in healthy people across ages. TCRdb reprocessed the 5' RACE reads with MiXCR, giving one entry per CDR3 protein. The top ten hold 25% to 35% of the sample, which has 730,000 or so distinct CDR3 sequences, 35% to 50% seen once. Sequencing input: blood. These receptors came from a man older than 75 in good health. The CDR3 runs from the conserved cysteine through the conserved F or W. Fields, in order: clone size, D gene, V gene, J gene, CDR3 DNA, CDR3 protein. D genes are given only for firm matches. Clone size is given for some rows only: seen once, a few or many times, or a class if the clone is expanded.

once	NA	TRBV20-1	TRBJ1-2	TGCAGTGCCCGCGGGACACCGATAGACTACACCTTC	CSARGTPIDYTF
few	NA	TRBV7-9	TRBJ2-4	TGTGCCAGCAGCCAGCGGCGGGAAAACATTCAGTACTTC	CASSQRRENIQYF
few	NA	TRBV6-5	TRBJ2-2	TGTGCCAGCTGGAGGGGGGCCGGGGAGCTGTTTTTT	CASWRGAGELFF
NA	NA	TRBV20-1	TRBJ2-3	TGCAGTGCTCCCTTGGGGGATAGCACAGATACGCAGTATTTT	CSAPLGDSTDTQYF
NA	NA	TRBV4-3	TRBJ2-3	TGCGCCAGCAGCCAAGATTCCGGGGTTAGCACAGATACGCAGTATTTT	CASSQDSGVSTDTQYF
NA	TRBD2	TRBV29-1	TRBJ2-1	TGCAGCGTTGAGGAAAGCGGGAGCCCCAATGAGCAGTTCTTC	CSVEESGSPNEQFF
NA	NA	TRBV5-1	TRBJ2-2	TGCGCCAGCAGCTCAGAGTTCTCCACCGGGGAGCTGTTTTTT	CASSSEFSTGELFF
few	NA	TRBV7-2	TRBJ2-4	TGTGCCAGCAGCCCCCTCGGCGGGGCCAAAAACATTCAGTACTTC	CASSPLGGAKNIQYF
NA	TRBD2	TRBV7-2	TRBJ2-5	TGTGCCAGCAGCCCGGGACTAGCGGGAGATTTAGAGACCCAGTACTTC	CASSPGLAGDLETQYF
NA	NA	TRBV3-1	TRBJ2-1	TGTGCCAGCAGCCACGGGCATGAGCAGTTCTTC	CASSHGHEQFF
NA	NA	TRBV11-2	TRBJ2-1	TGTGCCAGCAGCTCAAATGGGCAGGGAGGCAATGAGCAGTTCTTC	CASSSNGQGGNEQFF
few	NA	TRBV20-1	TRBJ2-1	TGCAGTGCTAGTGCCGGGGGGCCGGGCAATGAGCAGTTCTTC	CSASAGGPGNEQFF
NA	NA	TRBV3-1	TRBJ1-6	TGTGCCAGCAGCCAAGTTTACAGGGTGAATTCACCCCTCCACTTT	CASSQVYRVNSPLHF
NA	NA	TRBV15	TRBJ2-3	TGTGCCACCAGCAGAGTAAGGACAGCCGGGGTGGATACGCAGTATTTT	CATSRVRTAGVDTQYF
few	NA	TRBV4-2	TRBJ2-1	TGTGCCAGCGTGAAAGAGAGGTCCTACAATGAGCAGTTCTTC	CASVKERSYNEQFF
once	TRBD2	TRBV20-1	TRBJ2-5	TGCAGTGCTCCTCACATGGGGGAGGGCCAAGAGACCCAGTACTTC	CSAPHMGEGQETQYF
few	NA	TRBV18	TRBJ2-7	TGTGCCAGCTCACAAAACATCATCGGGACGAGCTCCTACGAGCAGTACTTC	CASSQNIIGTSSYEQYF
NA	TRBD1	TRBV28	TRBJ2-3	TGTGCCAGCAGCACCGCCGGGACAGCAAGGTATTTT	CASSTAGTARYF
many	NA	TRBV11-2	TRBJ2-1	TGTGCCAGCAGCTTAGGCAGGGTTAATGAGCAGTTCTTC	CASSLGRVNEQFF
few	TRBD2	TRBV11-3	TRBJ2-3	TGTGCCAGCAGCGGAAGGGGACTAGCGGGAGGAGATACGCAGTATTTT	CASSGRGLAGGDTQYF
NA	NA	TRBV20-1	TRBJ1-1	TGCAGTACTAGAGCCGGGGGAGAGACTGAAGCTTTCTTT	CSTRAGGETEAFF
NA	NA	TRBV11-2	TRBJ2-7	TGTGCCAGCAGCTTAGATGGTGTTGGCTACGAGCAGTACTTC	CASSLDGVGYEQYF
many	NA	TRBV10-3	TRBJ1-2	TGTGCCATCAAAGATAGTCGGGACTATGGCTACACCTTC	CAIKDSRDYGYTF
once	NA	TRBV28	TRBJ2-3	TGTGCCAGCAGTTCAGGTTCTGGCGGAGACACTAGCACAGATACGCAGTATTTT	CASSSGSGGDTSTDTQYF
NA	TRBD1	TRBV10-1	TRBJ1-5	TGCGCCAGCTACGACAGGGGAAGTCAGCCCCAGCATTTT	CASYDRGSQPQHF
NA	NA	TRBV5-1	TRBJ2-5	TGCGCCAGCAGCGTGAGCCTCCAAGAGACCCAGTACTTC	CASSVSLQETQYF
NA	NA	TRBV5-1	TRBJ2-5	TGCGCCAGCAGCTTGGCGGGGAGGACGAACAATGAGCAGTACTTC	CASSLAGRTNNEQYF
NA	NA	TRBV11-3	TRBJ1-6	TGTGCCAGCAGCTTAAATTGTCTGTCACCCCTCCACTTT	CASSLNCLSPLHF
NA	NA	TRBV4-1	TRBJ2-3	TGCGCCAGCAGCCCGCAGGACCTTATCACAGATACGCAGTATTTT	CASSPQDLITDTQYF
NA	NA	TRBV5-1	TRBJ2-5	TGCGCCAGCAGAACGGGGGATGGGGGAGAGACCCAGTACTTC	CASRTGDGGETQYF
many	NA	TRBV11-2	TRBJ2-7	TGTGCCAGCAGTCTAGGGGTGGGGACCATCTACGAGCAGTACTTC	CASSLGVGTIYEQYF
few	NA	TRBV3-1	TRBJ2-5	TGTGCCAGCAGCCAAGATACCCGGACAGCTCGGCAACGGGATCAAGAGACCCAGTACTTC	CASSQDTRTARQRDQETQYF
few	TRBD1	TRBV4-2	TRBJ2-1	TGTGCCAGCAGCCAAGAAGGGGACAGGGGGTTCTATGAGCAGTTCTTC	CASSQEGDRGFYEQFF
few	NA	TRBV5-1	TRBJ2-5	TGCGCCAGCAGCTTGGGGGAGGGGGCTGGCCAAGAGACCCAGTACTTC	CASSLGEGAGQETQYF
few	NA	TRBV5-5	TRBJ1-5	TGTGCCAGCAGCTCGGGACAAACAAGGGTACAGCCCCAGCATTTT	CASSSGQTRVQPQHF
few	TRBD1	TRBV10-3	TRBJ1-6	TGTGCCATCAAAGGGGGCGATTCACCCCTCCACTTT	CAIKGGDSPLHF
many	TRBD2	TRBV5-1	TRBJ2-7	TGCGCCAGCAGCCTCTCCGGGACTAGCGACGAGCAGTACTTC	CASSLSGTSDEQYF
NA	NA	TRBV5-1	TRBJ1-5	TGCGCCAGCAGCCTCGGGACGGCCATTGGTCAGCCCCAGCATTTT	CASSLGTAIGQPQHF
NA	NA	TRBV6-5	TRBJ2-1	TGTGCCAGCAGTGCCAACGGGATTTACAATGAGCAGTTCTTC	CASSANGIYNEQFF
NA	NA	TRBV7-2	TRBJ2-1	TGTGCCAGCAGCTTATTGGAACTTCGGGGGAATGAGCAGTTCTTC	CASSLLELRGNEQFF
once	TRBD1	TRBV4-3	TRBJ1-1	TGCGCCAGCAGCCGGACAGGGGGCGGGTTAGCTTTCTTT	CASSRTGGGLAFF
once	NA	TRBV6-1	TRBJ2-5	TGTGCCAGCAGTGAAGCAGGGAGCTCTCAGGGGGAGACCCAGTACTTC	CASSEAGSSQGETQYF
few	NA	TRBV9	TRBJ2-1	TGTGCCAGCAGCCTTCGAAGGGACTCCTACAATGAGCAGTTCTTC	CASSLRRDSYNEQFF
few	NA	TRBV27	TRBJ2-1	TGTGCCAGCAGTTGGATGACGGATAGCTCCTACAATGAGCAGTTCTTC	CASSWMTDSSYNEQFF
NA	TRBD2	TRBV20-1	TRBJ2-5	TGCAGTGCTAGGCTAGCGGGGGGGAATACCCAAGAGACCCAGTACTTC	CSARLAGGNTQETQYF
many	TRBD1	TRBV7-2	TRBJ2-5	TGTGCCAGCAGCTTACGCCCGGGACAGGGGGCCGCGGAGACCCAGTACTTC	CASSLRPGQGAAETQYF
few	NA	TRBV20-1	TRBJ2-7	TGCAGTGCTAGACCCGGAGAGATTAGCGGAAAGCAGTACTTC	CSARPGEISGKQYF
NA	NA	TRBV6-4	TRBJ2-3	TGTGCCAGCAGTGACGAGGGGACCGCCCTAGATACGCAGTATTTT	CASSDEGTALDTQYF
NA	TRBD1	TRBV20-1	TRBJ2-1	TGCAGTGCTAGGACAGGGAGCTCCTACAATGAGCAGTTCTTC	CSARTGSSYNEQFF
few	NA	TRBV6-2/TRBV6-3	TRBJ2-3	TGTGCCAGCATTGAGATTGGCAGTTCCAGCACAGATACGCAGTATTTT	CASIEIGSSSTDTQYF
few	TRBD1	TRBV12-3/TRBV12-4	TRBJ1-4	TGTGCCAGCAGTGCGGACAGGGGGTCAACTAATGAAAAACTGTTTTTT	CASSADRGSTNEKLFF
few	TRBD2	TRBV2	TRBJ2-1	TGTGCCAGCGAGCGGGGGGCCGGGGATTTCGATGAGCAGTTCTTC	CASERGAGDFDEQFF
NA	TRBD1	TRBV10-1	TRBJ1-6	TGCGCCAGCAGTCGTACAGGGGGTGCGAATTCACCCCTCCACTTT	CASSRTGGANSPLHF
NA	TRBD2	TRBV7-6	TRBJ2-2	TGTGCCAGCAGCCTCATGGGGGGGAGCGGCACCGGGGAGCTGTTTTTT	CASSLMGGSGTGELFF
NA	NA	TRBV24-1	TRBJ2-1	TGTGCCACCAGTGAACAGCGGAGGGGCTCCTACAATGAGCAGTTCTTC	CATSEQRRGSYNEQFF